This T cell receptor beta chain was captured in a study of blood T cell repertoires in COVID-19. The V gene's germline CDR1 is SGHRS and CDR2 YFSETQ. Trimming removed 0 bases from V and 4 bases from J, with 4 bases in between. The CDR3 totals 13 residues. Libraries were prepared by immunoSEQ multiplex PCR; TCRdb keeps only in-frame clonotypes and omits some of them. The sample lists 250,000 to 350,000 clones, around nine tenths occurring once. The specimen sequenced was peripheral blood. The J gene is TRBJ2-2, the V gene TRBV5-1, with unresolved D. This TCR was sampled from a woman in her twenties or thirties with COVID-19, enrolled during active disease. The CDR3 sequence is CASSLAGTGELFF. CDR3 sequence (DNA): TGCGCCAGCAGCTTGGCCGGCACCGGGGAGCTGTTTTTT.